Included here is one T cell receptor (beta chain) sequence, with context. The CDR3 loop spans 13 amino acids. Trimming took 2 bases from V and 3 from J, leaving 7 bases between them. Looked up from germline, CDR1 is MNHEY and CDR2 is SVGAGI. Here immunoSEQ multiplex PCR was the method, and the copy in TCRdb shows in-frame clones only, minus some. The table records over 200,000 clones, around 90% of them present only once. These data come from a study of blood T cell repertoires in COVID-19. This TCR came from a middle-aged woman who had recovered from COVID-19. The gene calls are TRBV6-5 and TRBJ1-2; D unclear. The sample consisted of peripheral blood. The CDR3 DNA reads as TGTGCCAGCAGTTACGTCCCGGACTATGGCTACACCTTC. The encoded protein is CASSYVPDYGYTF.